Listed below are T cell receptor beta chains from one sample, sequenced in a study of metastatic and nonmetastatic thyroid tumors. TCRdb re-called the PCR reads through MiXCR. Among about 4,300 clones, 20% to 25% were seen once, and the ten largest hold about a tenth. The source material was tumor tissue. Receptor source: a male donor with papillary thyroid cancer or a benign thyroid nodule (not recorded which). Some clones in this sample may be carry-over from other donors' samples. CDR3s include the opening cysteine and the closing phenylalanine or tryptophan. A D gene is named only where the DNA matches it firmly. Clone size is not always given. Where it is, it says once, few, many or a class for expanded clones.

V gene	J gene	D gene	clone size	CDR3 protein	CDR3 DNA
TRBV11-2	TRBJ2-7	NA	NA	CASSLEGGRVTLYEQYF	TGTGCCAGCAGCTTAGAGGGGGGCAGGGTTACCCTCTACGAGCAGTACTTC
TRBV6-2/TRBV6-3	TRBJ2-7	TRBD1	few	CASSYSKASQGGYEQYF	TGTGCCAGCAGTTACTCGAAAGCTTCACAGGGGGGCTACGAGCAGTACTTC
TRBV7-7	TRBJ2-1	NA	NA	CASSLDGGRQQFF	TGTGCTAGCAGCTTAGATGGGGGCCGGCAGCAGTTCTTC
TRBV10-3	TRBJ1-6	NA	few	CAISEEVRLDSPLHF	TGTGCCATCAGTGAGGAGGTACGGCTCGATTCACCCCTCCACTTT
TRBV7-2	TRBJ2-7	TRBD2	many	CAGSSGGPYEQYF	TGTGCCGGCAGCTCGGGAGGTCCCTACGAGCAGTACTTC
TRBV27	TRBJ2-1	TRBD1	NA	CASSPSGQGVYNEQFF	TGTGCCAGCAGCCCATCGGGACAGGGGGTTTACAATGAGCAGTTCTTC
TRBV11-2	TRBJ2-2	NA	NA	CASSLGEVTGELFF	TGTGCCAGCAGCTTAGGGGAGGTAACCGGGGAGCTGTTTTTT
TRBV5-1	TRBJ1-4	NA	medium-sized	CASSLYRGAKEKLFF	TGCGCCAGCAGCTTGTATCGGGGGGCTAAAGAAAAACTGTTTTTT
TRBV7-9	TRBJ2-7	NA	few	CASSLVEGYEQYF	TGTGCCAGCAGCTTAGTCGAGGGCTACGAGCAGTACTTC
TRBV6-1	TRBJ1-5	NA	few	CASSSNSNQPQHF	TGTGCCAGCAGTTCCAATAGCAATCAGCCCCAGCATTTT
TRBV6-1	TRBJ1-2	NA	NA	CASTKGGRDNYGYTF	TGTGCCAGCACTAAAGGTGGAAGGGACAACTATGGCTACACCTTC
TRBV27	TRBJ1-6	NA	medium-sized	CASSITAVGSPPLHF	TGTGCCAGCAGCATTACAGCCGTTGGCAGTCCACCCCTCCACTTT
TRBV9	TRBJ2-2	TRBD2	NA	CASKSAGVNTGELFF	TGTGCCAGCAAGTCGGCGGGGGTAAACACCGGGGAGCTGTTTTTT
TRBV12-3/TRBV12-4	TRBJ2-5	NA	NA	CASSEQGETQYF	TGTGCCAGCAGTGAACAGGGAGAGACCCAGTACTTC
TRBV6-1	TRBJ1-2	TRBD1	few	CASSETGVRGYTF	TGTGCCAGCAGTGAGACAGGGGTGCGAGGCTACACCTTC
TRBV25-1	TRBJ1-6	NA	NA	CASSELRGDNSPLHF	TGTGCCAGCAGTGAACTGAGAGGGGACAATTCACCCCTCCACTTT
TRBV5-1	TRBJ1-2	NA	NA	CASTRGEGYGYTF	TGCGCCAGCACAAGGGGGGAAGGCTATGGCTACACCTTC
TRBV11-2	TRBJ1-3	TRBD1	NA	CASSEVGQGVGNTIYF	TGTGCCAGCAGCGAAGTGGGACAGGGGGTTGGAAACACCATATATTTT
TRBV6-6	TRBJ1-5	NA	few	CASSYERGSDQPQHF	TGTGCCAGCAGTTATGAGCGGGGCAGCGATCAGCCCCAGCATTTT
TRBV19	TRBJ2-6	NA	many	CASSIAKIQSYSGANVLTF	TGTGCCAGTAGTATAGCCAAAATACAGAGCTACTCTGGGGCCAACGTCCTGACTTTC
TRBV7-3	TRBJ1-1	NA	NA	CASSLEETWVTEAFF	TGTGCCAGCAGCTTAGAGGAGACCTGGGTCACTGAAGCTTTCTTT
TRBV9	TRBJ1-4	NA	many	CASSQGRNEKLFF	TGTGCCAGCAGCCAGGGGCGTAATGAAAAACTGTTTTTT
TRBV15	TRBJ1-3	NA	many	CATSSSSDSEGNTIYF	TGTGCCACCAGCTCCAGCAGCGACAGCGAAGGAAACACCATATATTTT
TRBV7-9	TRBJ1-1	TRBD1	medium-sized	CASSLTGRTAFF	TGTGCCAGCAGTTTGACAGGGAGGACGGCTTTCTTT